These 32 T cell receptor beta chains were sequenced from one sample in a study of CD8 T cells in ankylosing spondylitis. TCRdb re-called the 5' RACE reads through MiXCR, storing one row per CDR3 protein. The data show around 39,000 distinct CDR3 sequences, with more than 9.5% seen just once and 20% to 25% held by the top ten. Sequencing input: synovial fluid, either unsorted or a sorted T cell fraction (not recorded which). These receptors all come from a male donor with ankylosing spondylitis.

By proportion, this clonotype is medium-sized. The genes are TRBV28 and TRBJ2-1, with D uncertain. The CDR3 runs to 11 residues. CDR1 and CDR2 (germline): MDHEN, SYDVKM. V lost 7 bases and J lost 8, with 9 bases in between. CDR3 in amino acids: CASTREYEQFF. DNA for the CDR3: TGTGCCAGCACACGCGAATATGAGCAGTTCTTC.

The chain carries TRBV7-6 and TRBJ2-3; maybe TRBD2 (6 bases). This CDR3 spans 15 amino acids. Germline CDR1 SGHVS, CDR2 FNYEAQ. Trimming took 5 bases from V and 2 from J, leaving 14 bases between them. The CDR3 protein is CASSPRAGYTDTQYF. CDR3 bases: TGTGCCAGCAGCCCCAGGGCGGGATACACAGATACGCAGTATTTT.

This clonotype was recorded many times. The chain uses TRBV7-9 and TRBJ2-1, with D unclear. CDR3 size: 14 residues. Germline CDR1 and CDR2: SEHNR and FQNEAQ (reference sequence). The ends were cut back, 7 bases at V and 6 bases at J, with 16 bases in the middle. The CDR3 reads CASTIDEMGNEQFF. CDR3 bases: TGTGCCAGCACCATCGACGAAATGGGCAATGAGCAGTTCTTC.

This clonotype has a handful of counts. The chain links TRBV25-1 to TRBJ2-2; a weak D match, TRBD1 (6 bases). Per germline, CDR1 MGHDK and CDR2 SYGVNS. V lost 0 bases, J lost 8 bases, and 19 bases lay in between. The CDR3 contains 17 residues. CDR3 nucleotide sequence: TGTGCCAGCAGTGAATACGGGACACCCTTGGGGGATGGGGAGCTGTTTTTT. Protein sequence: CASSEYGTPLGDGELFF.

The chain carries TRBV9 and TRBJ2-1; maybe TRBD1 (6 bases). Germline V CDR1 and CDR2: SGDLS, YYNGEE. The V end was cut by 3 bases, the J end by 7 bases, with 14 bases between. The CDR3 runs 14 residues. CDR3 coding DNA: TGTGCCAGCAGCGCCTCCGGGACAACGAATGAGCAGTTCTTC. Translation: CASSASGTTNEQFF.

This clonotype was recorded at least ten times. The CDR3 region is CASSQEEASGYNEQFF. CDR3 nucleotides: TGCGCCAGCAGCCAAGAGGAGGCTAGCGGTTACAATGAGCAGTTCTTC. V is TRBV4-1 and J is TRBJ2-1; TRBD2 agrees at 7 bases. This CDR3 has 16 amino acids. Germline trimming cut 0 bases from V and 4 bases from J; bases unmatched to any gene: 6. CDR1 and CDR2 from the germline V gene are MGHRA and YSYEKL.

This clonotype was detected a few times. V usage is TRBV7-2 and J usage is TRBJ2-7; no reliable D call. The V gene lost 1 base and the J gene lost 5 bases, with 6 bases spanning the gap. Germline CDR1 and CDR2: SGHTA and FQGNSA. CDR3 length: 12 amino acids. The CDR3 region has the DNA TGTGCCAGCAGCTTAGTGACGGACGAGCAGTACTTC. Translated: CASSLVTDEQYF.

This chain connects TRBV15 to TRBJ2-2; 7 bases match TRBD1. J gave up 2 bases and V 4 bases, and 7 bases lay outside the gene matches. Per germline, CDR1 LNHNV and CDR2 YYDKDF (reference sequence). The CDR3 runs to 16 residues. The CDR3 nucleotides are TGTGCCACCAGCAAACTCGGGACAGCCAACACCGGGGAGCTGTTTTTT. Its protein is CATSKLGTANTGELFF.

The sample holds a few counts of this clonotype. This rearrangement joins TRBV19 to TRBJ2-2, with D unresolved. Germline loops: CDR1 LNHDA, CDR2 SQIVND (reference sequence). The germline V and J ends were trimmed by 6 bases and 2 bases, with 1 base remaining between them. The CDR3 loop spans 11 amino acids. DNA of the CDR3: TGTGCCAGTAGAAACACCGGGGAGCTGTTTTTT. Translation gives CASRNTGELFF. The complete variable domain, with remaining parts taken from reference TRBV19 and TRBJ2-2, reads DGGITQSPKYLFRKEGQNVTLSCEQNLNHDAMYWYRQDPGQGLRLIYYSQIVNDFQKGDIAEGYSVSREKKESFPLTVTSAQKNPTAFYLCASRNTGELFFGEGSRLTVL.

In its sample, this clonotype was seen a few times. CDR3 bases: TGCAGTGCTAGAGGGGGCGGAGGGGAAGCCTACGAGCAGTACTTC. The encoded protein is CSARGGGGEAYEQYF. The chain links TRBV20-1 to TRBJ2-7; perhaps TRBD2 as D (6 bases). Trimming stripped 1 base from V and 2 bases from J, with 15 bases between. Germline V gene sequence: CDR1 DFQATT, CDR2 SNEGSKA (reference sequence). The CDR3 contains 15 residues.

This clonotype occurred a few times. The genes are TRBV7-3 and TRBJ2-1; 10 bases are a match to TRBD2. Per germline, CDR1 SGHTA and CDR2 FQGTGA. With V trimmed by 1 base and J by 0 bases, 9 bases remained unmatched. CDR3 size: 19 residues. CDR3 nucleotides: TGTGCCAGCAGCTTAAGCCTAGCGGGAGCGAAAAGCTCCTACAATGAGCAGTTCTTC. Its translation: CASSLSLAGAKSSYNEQFF. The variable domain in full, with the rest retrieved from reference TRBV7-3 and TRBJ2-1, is GAGVSQTPSNKVTEKGKYVELRCDPISGHTALYWYRQSLGQGPEFLIYFQGTGAADDSGLPNDRFFAVRPEGSVSTLKIQRTERGDSAVYLCASSLSLAGAKSSYNEQFFGPGTRLTVL.

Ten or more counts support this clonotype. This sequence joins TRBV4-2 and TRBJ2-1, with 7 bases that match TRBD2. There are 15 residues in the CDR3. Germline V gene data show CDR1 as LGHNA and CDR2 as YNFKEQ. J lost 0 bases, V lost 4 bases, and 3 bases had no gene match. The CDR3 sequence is CASSREGDSYNEQFF. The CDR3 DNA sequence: TGTGCCAGCAGCCGGGAGGGAGACTCCTACAATGAGCAGTTCTTC.

The CDR3 coding sequence is TGTGCCAGCACCCTATTGACAGGGAGTAATTCACCCCTCCACTTT. The encoded protein is CASTLLTGSNSPLHF. The chain carries TRBV28 and TRBJ1-6; 7 bases match TRBD1. Trimming cost V 7 bases and J 6 bases; bases outside gene matches: 9. The length of the CDR3 is 15 residues. Per the germline V gene, CDR1 is MDHEN and CDR2 is SYDVKM.

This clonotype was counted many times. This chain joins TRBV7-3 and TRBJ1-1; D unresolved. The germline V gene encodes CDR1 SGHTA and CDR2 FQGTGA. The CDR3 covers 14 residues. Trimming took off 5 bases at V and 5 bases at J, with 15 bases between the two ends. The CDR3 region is CASSPQGSRTEAFF. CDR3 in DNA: TGTGCCAGCAGCCCCCAAGGCTCGCGGACTGAAGCTTTCTTT. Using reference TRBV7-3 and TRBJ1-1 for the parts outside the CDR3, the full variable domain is GAGVSQTPSNKVTEKGKYVELRCDPISGHTALYWYRQSLGQGPEFLIYFQGTGAADDSGLPNDRFFAVRPEGSVSTLKIQRTERGDSAVYLCASSPQGSRTEAFFGQGTRLTVV.

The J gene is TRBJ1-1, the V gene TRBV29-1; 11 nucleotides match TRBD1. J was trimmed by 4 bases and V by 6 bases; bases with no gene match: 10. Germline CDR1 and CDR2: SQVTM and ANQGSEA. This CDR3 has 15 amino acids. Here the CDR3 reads CSVVGQGARGTEAFF. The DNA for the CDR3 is TGCAGCGTCGTTGGACAGGGGGCGAGAGGCACTGAAGCTTTCTTT. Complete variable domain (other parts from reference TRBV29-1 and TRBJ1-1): SAVISQKPSRDICQRGTSLTIQCQVDSQVTMMFWYRQQPGQSLTLIATANQGSEATYESGFVIDKFPISRPNLTFSTLTVSNMSPEDSSIYLCSVVGQGARGTEAFFGQGTRLTVV.

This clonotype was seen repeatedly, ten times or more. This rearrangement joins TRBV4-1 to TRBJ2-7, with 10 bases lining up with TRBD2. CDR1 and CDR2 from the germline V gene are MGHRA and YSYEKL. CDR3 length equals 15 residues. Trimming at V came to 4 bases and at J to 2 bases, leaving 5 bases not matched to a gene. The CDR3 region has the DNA TGCGCCAGCAGCCTTACTAGCGGGATTACCTACGAGCAGTACTTC. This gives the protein CASSLTSGITYEQYF.

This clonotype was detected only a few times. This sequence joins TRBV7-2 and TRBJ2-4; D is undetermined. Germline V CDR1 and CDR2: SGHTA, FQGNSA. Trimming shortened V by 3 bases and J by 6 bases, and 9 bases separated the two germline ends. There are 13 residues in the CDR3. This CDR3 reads CASSLDGRNIQYF. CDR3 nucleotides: TGTGCCAGCAGCTTGGACGGAAGAAACATTCAGTACTTC.

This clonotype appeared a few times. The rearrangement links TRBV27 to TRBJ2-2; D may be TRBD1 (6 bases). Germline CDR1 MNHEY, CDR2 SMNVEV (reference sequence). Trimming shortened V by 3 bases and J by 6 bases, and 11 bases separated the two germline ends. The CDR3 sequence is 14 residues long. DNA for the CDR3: TGTGCCAGCAGTTTGGGGGCAGGGGCCGGGGAGCTGTTTTTT. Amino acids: CASSLGAGAGELFF.

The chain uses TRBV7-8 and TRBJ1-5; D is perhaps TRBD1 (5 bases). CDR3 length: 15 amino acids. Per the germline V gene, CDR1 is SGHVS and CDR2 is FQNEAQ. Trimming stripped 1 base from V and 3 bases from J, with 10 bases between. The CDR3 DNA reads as TGTGCCAGCAGCTTAGTTGAACAGGCCAATCAGCCCCAGCATTTT. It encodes CASSLVEQANQPQHF.

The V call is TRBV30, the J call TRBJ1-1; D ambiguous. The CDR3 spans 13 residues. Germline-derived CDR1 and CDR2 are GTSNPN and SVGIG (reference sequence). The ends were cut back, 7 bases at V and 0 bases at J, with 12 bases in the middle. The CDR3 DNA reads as TGTGCCTTCCGCCGAGGAATGAACACTGAAGCTTTCTTT. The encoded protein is CAFRRGMNTEAFF.

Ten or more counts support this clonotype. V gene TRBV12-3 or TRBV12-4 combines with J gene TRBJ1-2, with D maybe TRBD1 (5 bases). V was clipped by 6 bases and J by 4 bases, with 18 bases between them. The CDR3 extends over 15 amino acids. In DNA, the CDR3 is TGTGCCAGCAGAAAGGATGGGGGAGGGAGCTATGGCTACACCTTC. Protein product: CASRKDGGGSYGYTF.

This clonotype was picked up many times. In DNA form, the CDR3 reads TGTGCCAGCAGCCAAGACCCGCCGGGCCGCTCCTACAATGAGCAGTTCTTC. This codes for CASSQDPPGRSYNEQFF. This chain connects TRBV3-1 to TRBJ2-1, with no clear D. Germline CDR1 LGHDT, CDR2 YNNKEL (reference sequence). Trimming pared 0 bases from V and 0 bases from J, leaving 12 bases between. This CDR3 is 17 amino acids long.

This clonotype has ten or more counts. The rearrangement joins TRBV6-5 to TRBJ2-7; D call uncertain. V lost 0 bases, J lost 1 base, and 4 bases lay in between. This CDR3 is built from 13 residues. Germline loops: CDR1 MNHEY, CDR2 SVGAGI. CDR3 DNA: TGTGCCAGCAGTTACTCCCGATCCTACGAGCAGTACTTC. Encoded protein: CASSYSRSYEQYF.

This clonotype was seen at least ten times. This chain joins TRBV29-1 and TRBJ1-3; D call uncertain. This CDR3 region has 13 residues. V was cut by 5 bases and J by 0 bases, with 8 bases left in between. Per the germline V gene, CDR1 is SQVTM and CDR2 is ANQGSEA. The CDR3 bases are TGCAGCGTTATCCTTACCTCTGGAAACACCATATATTTT. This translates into CSVILTSGNTIYF.

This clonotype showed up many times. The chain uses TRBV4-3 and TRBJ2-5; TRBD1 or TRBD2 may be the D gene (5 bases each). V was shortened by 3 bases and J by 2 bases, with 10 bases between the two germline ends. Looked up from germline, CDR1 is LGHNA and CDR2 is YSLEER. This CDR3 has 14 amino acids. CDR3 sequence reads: CASSQGVGQETQYF. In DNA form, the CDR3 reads TGCGCCAGCAGCCAGGGGGTTGGGCAAGAGACCCAGTACTTC.

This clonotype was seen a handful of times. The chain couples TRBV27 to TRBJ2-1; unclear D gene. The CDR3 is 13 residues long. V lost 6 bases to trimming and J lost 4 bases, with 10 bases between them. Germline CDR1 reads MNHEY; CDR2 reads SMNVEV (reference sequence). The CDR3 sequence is CASRGFGYNEQFF. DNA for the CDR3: TGTGCCAGCAGGGGGTTTGGATACAATGAGCAGTTCTTC.

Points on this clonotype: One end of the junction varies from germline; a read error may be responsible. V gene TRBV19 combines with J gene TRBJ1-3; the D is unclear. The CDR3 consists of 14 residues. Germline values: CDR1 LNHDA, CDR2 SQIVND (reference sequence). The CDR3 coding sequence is TGTACCAGTAGTGCCGGCCTCTCTGGAAACACCATATATTTT. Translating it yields CTSSAGLSGNTIYF.

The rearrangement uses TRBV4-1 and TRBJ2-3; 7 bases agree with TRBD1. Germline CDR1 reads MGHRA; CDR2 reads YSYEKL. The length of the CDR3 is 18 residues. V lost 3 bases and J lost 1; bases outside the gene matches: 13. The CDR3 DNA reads TGCGCCAGCAGCCACAAAGAGTTTCCGGGACAGCGCACAGATACGCAGTATTTT. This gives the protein CASSHKEFPGQRTDTQYF.

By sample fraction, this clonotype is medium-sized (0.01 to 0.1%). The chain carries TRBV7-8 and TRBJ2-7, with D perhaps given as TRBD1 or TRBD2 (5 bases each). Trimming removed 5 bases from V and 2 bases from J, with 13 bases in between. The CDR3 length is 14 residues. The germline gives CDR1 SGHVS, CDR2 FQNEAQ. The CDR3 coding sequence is TGTGCCAGCAGCAGCCGGGGCAGCACCTACGAGCAGTACTTC. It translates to CASSSRGSTYEQYF.

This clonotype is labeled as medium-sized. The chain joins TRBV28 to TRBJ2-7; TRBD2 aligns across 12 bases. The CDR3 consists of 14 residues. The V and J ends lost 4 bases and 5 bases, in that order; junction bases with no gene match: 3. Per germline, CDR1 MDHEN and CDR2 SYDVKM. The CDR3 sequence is CASSSRTSGNEQYF. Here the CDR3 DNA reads TGTGCCAGCAGTTCTAGGACTAGCGGGAACGAGCAGTACTTC.

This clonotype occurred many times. In DNA, the CDR3 is TGTGCCAGCAGCTGGACAGGGAGTGAAACTGAAGCTTTCTTT. Translating gives CASSWTGSETEAFF. This sequence joins TRBV3-1 and TRBJ1-1; 8 nucleotides match TRBD1. V trimming: 5 bases; J trimming: 5 bases; junction bases outside the gene matches: 7. The CDR3 consists of 14 residues. CDR1 LGHDT and CDR2 YNNKEL come from the germline V gene (reference sequence).

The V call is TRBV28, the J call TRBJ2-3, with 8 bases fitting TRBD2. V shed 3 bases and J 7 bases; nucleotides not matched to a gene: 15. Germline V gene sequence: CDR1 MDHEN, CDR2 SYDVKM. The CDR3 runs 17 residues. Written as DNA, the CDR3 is TGTGCCAGCAGTTTCGGGGGCGCGGGAGGACCACCGAATACGCAGTATTTT. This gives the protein CASSFGGAGGPPNTQYF.